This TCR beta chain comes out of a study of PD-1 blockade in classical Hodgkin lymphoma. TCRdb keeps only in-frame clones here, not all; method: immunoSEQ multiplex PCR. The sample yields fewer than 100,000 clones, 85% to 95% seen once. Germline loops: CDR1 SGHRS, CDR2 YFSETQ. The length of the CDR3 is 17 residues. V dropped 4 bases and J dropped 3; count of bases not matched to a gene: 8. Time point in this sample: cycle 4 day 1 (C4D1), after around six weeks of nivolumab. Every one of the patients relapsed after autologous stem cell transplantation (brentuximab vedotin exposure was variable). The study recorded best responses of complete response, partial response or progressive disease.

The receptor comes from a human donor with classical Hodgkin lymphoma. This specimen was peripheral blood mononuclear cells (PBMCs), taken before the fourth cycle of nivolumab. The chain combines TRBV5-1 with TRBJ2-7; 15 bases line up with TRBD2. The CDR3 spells CASSHGLAGGPYYEQYF. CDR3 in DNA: TGCGCCAGCAGCCACGGACTAGCGGGAGGGCCATACTACGAGCAGTACTTC.